This is a list of T cell receptor beta chains from one sample in a study of human T cells and chemical hapten exposure. MiXCR, applied by TCRdb to the RACE reads, yields one record per CDR3 protein. The sample includes 62,000 or so distinct CDR3 sequences, approximately 9.9% of them seen just once. Sample: whole blood, taken in connection with sensitization to the hapten diphenylcyclopropenone (DPC). Receptors were obtained from a woman between 50 and 59 years old with alopecia areata. Some clones in this sample may be carry-over from other donors' samples. CDR3s include the opening cysteine and the closing phenylalanine or tryptophan. The D gene is left open where the match is weak. The size of a clone is reported for some rows only, either as once, few or many, or as a class for expanded clones.

D gene	clone size	V gene	J gene	CDR3 DNA	CDR3 protein
.	many	TRBV5-1	TRBJ1-1	TGCGCCAGCAGCTTGAAGGAGTACACTGAAGCTTTCTTT	CASSLKEYTEAFF
.	many	TRBV9	TRBJ1-4	TGTGCCAGCAGCGTAGACGTGGGGGCTAATGAAAAACTGTTTTTT	CASSVDVGANEKLFF
.	many	TRBV3-1	TRBJ2-7	TGTGCCAGCAGCCAGAACAGGGACGAGCAGTACTTC	CASSQNRDEQYF
TRBD1	.	TRBV20-1	TRBJ2-7	TGCAGTGCTATCAAAGGGACAGGGGTCTACGAGCAGTACTTC	CSAIKGTGVYEQYF
TRBD1	many	TRBV11-2	TRBJ2-5	TGTGCCAGCAGCTCGGGGACAGGGTGGCAAGAGACCCAGTACTTC	CASSSGTGWQETQYF
TRBD2	.	TRBV20-1	TRBJ2-5	TGCAGTGCCGCCGGACTAGCGGGGGGGCCCAGGGAGACCCAGTACTTC	CSAAGLAGGPRETQYF
.	many	TRBV12-3/TRBV12-4	TRBJ1-6	TGTGCCACCGGGGGGGGAACCTATAATTCACCCCTCCACTTT	CATGGGTYNSPLHF
.	once	TRBV7-9	TRBJ2-1	TGTGCCAGCAGCTTCGCAACGCTCAGCTCCTACAATGAGCAGTTCTTC	CASSFATLSSYNEQFF
.	.	TRBV9	TRBJ2-7	TGTGCCAGCAGCGCCCACTCGAGCTCCTACGAGCAGTACTTC	CASSAHSSSYEQYF
.	few	TRBV12-3/TRBV12-4	TRBJ1-1	TGTGCCAGCAGATGGACCACCTTGGGCACTGAAGCTTTCTTT	CASRWTTLGTEAFF
.	.	TRBV3-1	TRBJ2-3	TGTGCCAGCAGCCAAGATCTCAACGACCGAGATACGCAGTATTTT	CASSQDLNDRDTQYF
TRBD2	few	TRBV29-1	TRBJ2-2	TGCAGCGTTGTGGCGGGAGGGAACACCGGGGAGCTGTTTTTT	CSVVAGGNTGELFF
TRBD1	many	TRBV14	TRBJ2-2	TGTGCCAGCAGCCCAGCAGGGGGCTTCACCGGGGAGCTGTTTTTT	CASSPAGGFTGELFF
.	.	TRBV10-3	TRBJ2-6	TGTGCCATCAGCGCAGGGACTGGGGCCAACGTCCTGACTTTC	CAISAGTGANVLTF
.	.	TRBV12-3/TRBV12-4	TRBJ2-3	TGTGCCAGCAGTTCCCGCAGTTGGAGGGTCACAGATACGCAGTATTTT	CASSSRSWRVTDTQYF
TRBD1	few	TRBV28	TRBJ2-1	TGTGCCAGCAGTAGGGACAGGGCCTCCTACAATGAGCAGTTCTTC	CASSRDRASYNEQFF
TRBD2	.	TRBV7-9	TRBJ2-1	TGTGCCAGCAGCTTAAGCGGGGGATATGAATCCAATGAGCAGTTCTTC	CASSLSGGYESNEQFF
.	.	TRBV3-1	TRBJ2-7	TGTGCCAGCAGCCAAAACAGGTTCCAGCAGTACTTC	CASSQNRFQQYF
TRBD1	few	TRBV29-1	TRBJ2-7	TGCAGCGTTCGGTCCGGGACAGGCTCCTACGAGCAGTACTTC	CSVRSGTGSYEQYF
TRBD2	many	TRBV30	TRBJ2-2	TGTGCCTGGAGTGGGAGCGGGGTGACCGGGGAGCTGTTTTTT	CAWSGSGVTGELFF
.	.	TRBV20-1	TRBJ2-7	TGCAGTGCTAGAGAAGAGACCCGCCGGGTCGACGAGCAGTACTTC	CSAREETRRVDEQYF
TRBD2	.	TRBV20-1	TRBJ2-1	TGCAGTGCTAGTCCCAGCGGGAGGGGGAATGAGCAGTTCTTC	CSASPSGRGNEQFF
.	few	TRBV12-3/TRBV12-4	TRBJ2-1	TGTGCCAGCAGTGAAACAGGGTTTAATGAGCAGTTCTTC	CASSETGFNEQFF
TRBD1	medium-sized	TRBV5-1	TRBJ2-3	TGCGCCAGCAGGCCCGGACAGGGCGCAGATACGCAGTATTTT	CASRPGQGADTQYF
TRBD2	.	TRBV12-3/TRBV12-4	TRBJ2-7	TGTGCCAGCTCTAGCGGGCAAATCTACGAGCAGTACTTC	CASSSGQIYEQYF
.	many	TRBV5-4	TRBJ1-4	TGTGCCAGCAGCGACCCTACTACAGGGAAGGGGAATGAAAAACTGTTTTTT	CASSDPTTGKGNEKLFF
.	few	TRBV10-3	TRBJ1-2	TGTGCCATCAGCCCCGGAGGGAACTATGGCTACACCTTC	CAISPGGNYGYTF
.	.	TRBV10-3	TRBJ1-6	TGTGCCATCAGTGACAGGGCCTCTTCTTCACCCCTCCACTTT	CAISDRASSSPLHF
.	many	TRBV5-1	TRBJ1-1	TGCGCCAGCAGCCCCGGGATGAACACTGAAGCTTTCTTT	CASSPGMNTEAFF
.	.	TRBV7-6	TRBJ1-2	TGTGCCAGCAGCCAGAACACAGGGAACTATGGCTACACCTTC	CASSQNTGNYGYTF
.	many	TRBV5-1	TRBJ1-5	TGCGCCAGCAGCTTGGCCGGCATGAATGGCAATCAGCCCCAGCATTTT	CASSLAGMNGNQPQHF
TRBD1	many	TRBV30	TRBJ1-4	TGTGCCTGGACGGGACAGGGAAATGAAAAACTGTTTTTT	CAWTGQGNEKLFF
.	few	TRBV13	TRBJ1-2	TGTGCCAGCAGCTCCGTCGGCACACACTATGGCTACACCTTC	CASSSVGTHYGYTF
.	many	TRBV29-1	TRBJ2-1	TGCAGCGGCCTTAGACAGCACAATGAGCAGTTCTTC	CSGLRQHNEQFF
.	.	TRBV12-3/TRBV12-4	TRBJ1-1	TGTGCCAGCAGTTATGGAATGAACACTGAAGCTTTCTTT	CASSYGMNTEAFF
TRBD2	.	TRBV28	TRBJ2-3	TGTGCCAGCAGTTTGTTGGCTAGCGGGAGACAGGATACGCAGTATTTT	CASSLLASGRQDTQYF
TRBD2	.	TRBV7-2	TRBJ2-2	TGTGCCAGCAGTTACGCTAGCGGGAGCCGCACCGGGGAGCTGTTTTTT	CASSYASGSRTGELFF
.	many	TRBV6-2/TRBV6-3	TRBJ2-1	TGTGCCAGCATGGACAGAACCTACAATGAGCAGTTCTTC	CASMDRTYNEQFF
.	.	TRBV12-2	TRBJ2-3	TGTGCAAGTCGCTTAGGGGGACTAGGGAATTGCACAGATACGCAGTATTTT	CASRLGGLGNCTDTQYF
TRBD1	.	TRBV2	TRBJ1-2	TGTGCCAGCACTTGGGACAGCTATGGCTACACCTTC	CASTWDSYGYTF
.	.	TRBV30	TRBJ2-1	TGTGCCTACAAAAGGGGGACACCGGACTACAATGAGCAGTTCTTC	CAYKRGTPDYNEQFF
.	many	TRBV20-1	TRBJ1-6	TGCAGTGCTAGCGGACGGAGAAATTCACCCCTCCACTTT	CSASGRRNSPLHF
TRBD1	few	TRBV7-2	TRBJ2-2	TGTGCCAGCAGTAAGGACAGGGGGCTCGCCGGGGAGCTGTTTTTT	CASSKDRGLAGELFF
.	many	TRBV10-2	TRBJ2-1	TGCGCCAGCAGCCCAGCCAGCTCCTACAATGAGCAGTTCTTC	CASSPASSYNEQFF
.	few	TRBV29-1	TRBJ1-1	TGCAGCGTTGAAGGAGCGAACACTGAAGCTTTCTTT	CSVEGANTEAFF
.	few	TRBV7-9	TRBJ2-5	TGTGCCAGCGGAAAAGGACAGACTATTCAAGAGACCCAGTACTTC	CASGKGQTIQETQYF
.	few	TRBV27	TRBJ2-3	TGTGCCAGCAGTTCTGAGGGAACAAGCACAGATACGCAGTATTTT	CASSSEGTSTDTQYF
.	.	TRBV29-1	TRBJ2-1	TGCAGCGTGGCCGCGACTAGTGTAACCTACAATGAGCAGTTCTTC	CSVAATSVTYNEQFF
TRBD2	many	TRBV10-2	TRBJ2-1	TGCGCCAGCAGTGGGTTGGGCGGGAGCTTCAATGAGCAGTTCTTC	CASSGLGGSFNEQFF
TRBD1	.	TRBV6-2/TRBV6-3	TRBJ1-2	TGTGCCAGCAGTTACGACAGGGACTATGGCTACACCTTC	CASSYDRDYGYTF
TRBD2	many	TRBV11-2	TRBJ2-1	TGTGCCAGCAGCCCGAGGACTAGCGGGACCTCCAATGAGCAGTTCTTC	CASSPRTSGTSNEQFF
.	many	TRBV7-2	TRBJ1-4	TGTGCCAGCAGCTTAGGTGTTGGGTACGCTAATGAAAAACTGTTTTTT	CASSLGVGYANEKLFF
TRBD2	many	TRBV5-1	TRBJ2-5	TGCGCCAGCAGGGGGACTAGCGGAAACCAAGAGACCCAGTACTTC	CASRGTSGNQETQYF
.	few	TRBV11-2	TRBJ1-6	TGTGCCAGCAGCTTACGGGAAAATTCACCCCTCCACTTT	CASSLRENSPLHF
.	many	TRBV10-2	TRBJ2-1	TGCGCCAGCAGGCGCGGGTCCACCAACAATGAGCAGTTCTTC	CASRRGSTNNEQFF